What follows are 26 T cell receptor beta chains derived from one specimen sequenced in a study of T cells after yellow fever vaccination. In TCRdb, the 5' RACE reads were re-called with MiXCR into one record per CDR3 protein. Here the sample spans 42,000 or so distinct CDR3 sequences, about 6.8% being singletons. The source material was CD8+ T cells not binding an NS4B(214-222) dextramer, sorted from PBMCs, sampled 45 days after the yellow fever booster vaccination. The origin of the receptors is a young man who received the YFV17D yellow fever vaccine.

The sample holds many counts of this clonotype. V gene TRBV24-1 combines with J gene TRBJ2-1; D perhaps matches TRBD2 (5 bases). The CDR3 runs 13 residues. V was clipped by 4 bases and J by 6 bases, with 9 bases between them. Per germline, CDR1 KGHDR and CDR2 SFDVKD. The chain's CDR3 is CATSELGGNEQFF. As DNA, the CDR3 is TGTGCCACCAGTGAACTAGGTGGCAATGAGCAGTTCTTC.

This clonotype has more than one count but fewer than ten. The rearrangement uses TRBV5-6 and TRBJ2-2; D is unresolved. V was trimmed by 0 bases and J by 0 bases, leaving 3 bases between them. CDR1 and CDR2 from the germline V gene are SGHDT and YYEEEE. CDR3 size: 14 residues. For the CDR3, the DNA is TGTGCCAGCAGCTTGGTTACGAACACCGGGGAGCTGTTTTTT. Amino acid sequence: CASSLVTNTGELFF.

This clonotype has more than one count but fewer than ten. The chain carries TRBV11-1 and TRBJ2-1; TRBD2 agrees at 15 bases. CDR1 is SGHAT and CDR2 is FQDESV in the germline V gene (reference sequence). The CDR3 contains 18 residues. The J segment lost 2 bases and the V segment lost 1 base, leaving 3 bases of the junction unmatched. The CDR3 DNA is TGTGCCAGCAGCTTAGGTGGACTAGCGGGAGGGACCTACAATGAGCAGTTCTTC. Translation: CASSLGGLAGGTYNEQFF.

The chain has TRBV27 and TRBJ2-1; possible D gene TRBD2, 5 bases. Germline values: CDR1 MNHEY, CDR2 SMNVEV (reference sequence). The V end lost 2 bases, the J end lost 5 bases, and 13 bases lay between the germline ends. CDR3 length equals 15 residues. The CDR3, as DNA: TGTGCCAGCAGTTTAGCCCCGGAGGTCGACAATGAGCAGTTCTTC. Amino acids: CASSLAPEVDNEQFF.

This clonotype was recorded at least ten times. The V gene is TRBV5-1, the J gene TRBJ2-7, with D unclear. The CDR3 sequence is 13 residues long. Per germline, CDR1 SGHRS and CDR2 YFSETQ. The V end lost 3 bases, the J end lost 6 bases, and 13 bases lay between the germline ends. CDR3 bases: TGCGCCAGCAGCTCCGACGGACCCGCCGAGCAGTACTTC. As protein: CASSSDGPAEQYF.

This clonotype has ten or more counts. This sequence joins TRBV7-6 and TRBJ2-1, with a tentative D call TRBD2 (5 bases). This CDR3 region has 15 residues. Germline-derived CDR1 and CDR2 are SGHVS and FNYEAQ. Trimming took 5 bases from V and 3 from J, leaving 14 bases between them. CDR3 DNA sequence: TGTGCCAGCAGCCCCGAGAGCGGTAACTACAATGAGCAGTTCTTC. The encoded protein is CASSPESGNYNEQFF. The whole variable domain, filled in from reference TRBV7-6 and TRBJ2-1, reads GAGVSQSPRYKVTKRGQDVALRCDPISGHVSLYWYRQALGQGPEFLTYFNYEAQQDKSGLPNDRFSAERPEGSISTLTIQRTEQRDSAMYRCASSPESGNYNEQFFGPGTRLTVL.

The sample holds a few counts of this clonotype. The chain recombines TRBV5-1 with TRBJ2-1, with 7 nucleotides matching TRBD2. Per the germline V gene, CDR1 is SGHRS and CDR2 is YFSETQ. The CDR3 contains 11 residues. The V and J ends lost 6 bases and 9 bases, in that order; junction bases with no gene match: 3. CDR3 nucleotide sequence: TGCGCCAGCATAAGGGAGGGTGAGCAGTTCTTC. The encoded protein is CASIREGEQFF. Supplemented by reference TRBV5-1 and TRBJ2-1, the full variable domain reads KAGVTQTPRYLIKTRGQQVTLSCSPISGHRSVSWYQQTPGQGLQFLFEYFSETQRNKGNFPGRFSGRQFSNSRSEMNVSTLELGDSALYLCASIREGEQFFGPGTRLTVL.

V usage is TRBV20-1 and J usage is TRBJ2-7, with D perhaps assigned TRBD1 or TRBD2 (5 bases each). Trimming left V 1 base short and J 4 bases short, with 11 bases between. The CDR3 loop spans 13 amino acids. Germline CDR1 DFQATT, CDR2 SNEGSKA (reference sequence). The CDR3 is CSARAPGRYEQYF. CDR3 sequence (DNA): TGCAGTGCTAGAGCGCCGGGACGGTACGAGCAGTACTTC.

This clonotype was counted at least ten times. The CDR3, as DNA: TGTGCCAGCAGCAAGGCAGCCTACAATGAGCAGTTCTTC. It specifies CASSKAAYNEQFF. The chain has TRBV14 and TRBJ2-1; D remains ambiguous. Trimming cost V 5 bases and J 2 bases, with 7 bases left between them. Germline assignment: CDR1 SGHDN and CDR2 FVKESK. This CDR3 has 13 residues.

The rearrangement links TRBV15 to TRBJ2-1; 7 positions agree with TRBD2. This CDR3 contains 15 residues. Germline V lookup: CDR1 LNHNV, CDR2 YYDKDF (reference sequence). J lost 15 bases, V lost 0 bases, and 14 bases had no gene match. CDR3 in DNA: TGTGCCACCAGCAGAGATGGCTTCGAGGGGACTATTCTGTTCTTC. Translation gives CATSRDGFEGTILFF.

This clonotype was seen a few times. This chain links TRBV14 with TRBJ2-7, with D possibly being TRBD1 (5 bases). This CDR3 is 14 amino acids long. Germline assignment: CDR1 SGHDN and CDR2 FVKESK. Trimming removed 1 base from V and 2 bases from J, with 9 bases in between. The CDR3 nucleotides are TGTGCCAGCAGCCAAGCTCAGGGCCCCTACGAGCAGTACTTC. Its translation: CASSQAQGPYEQYF.

Comment on this clonotype: Just one base apart from a much larger clone, this may be a read error. This chain connects TRBV28 to TRBJ2-5; 11 positions match TRBD2. V lost 3 bases to trimming and J lost 2 bases; unmatched junction nucleotides: 14. The CDR3 sequence is 19 residues long. Per germline, CDR1 MDHEN and CDR2 SYDVKM. The CDR3: CASSFTPGLAVVGQETQYF. CDR3 coding DNA: TGTGCCAGCAGTTTTACGCCGGGACTAGCGGTAGTCGGTCAAGAGACCCAGTACTTC.

This clonotype was recorded at least ten times. V gene TRBV6-1 combines with J gene TRBJ2-3; D is unresolved. CDR1 is MNHNS and CDR2 is SASEGT in the germline V gene. Between the trimmed V and J ends, which lost 6 bases and 0 bases, there was a span of 10 bases. The CDR3 has 14 amino acids. The DNA for the CDR3 is TGTGCCAGCAGGGAACTTCCCAGCACAGATACGCAGTATTTT. Its protein product is CASRELPSTDTQYF.

Turning to this clonotype: Mismatch with germline at one junction end may stem from a read error. The chain joins TRBV7-7 to TRBJ1-4, with D hard to call. This CDR3 comprises 12 residues. Germline V gives CDR1 SSHAT, CDR2 FNYEAQ (reference sequence). The CDR3 is CASSRDGRQLFF. The CDR3 DNA sequence: TGTGCTAGCAGCCGAGACGGAAGGCAACTGTTTTTT.

This clonotype was seen repeatedly, ten times or more. The chain couples TRBV10-1 to TRBJ2-1, with TRBD2 identical over 9 bases. CDR1 is WNHNN and CDR2 is SYGVQD in the germline V gene (reference sequence). This CDR3 region has 17 residues. V trimming: 0 bases; J trimming: 12 bases; junction bases outside the gene matches: 15. The CDR3 nucleotides are TGCGCCAGCAGTGAGTCGACGCCGGGACTAGCCCCCCGAGGGCAGTTCTTC. Its translation: CASSESTPGLAPRGQFF.

This clonotype was detected ten times or more. The V and J genes are TRBV3-1 and TRBJ2-7; D possibly corresponds to TRBD2 (5 bases). The CDR3 is made up of 12 amino acids. The germline CDR1 and CDR2 sequences are LGHDT and YNNKEL (reference sequence). The CDR3 sequence is CAVSGSSYEQYF. DNA of the CDR3: TGTGCTGTTTCGGGGTCATCCTACGAGCAGTACTTC.

This clonotype was seen at least ten times. V and J are TRBV12-3 or TRBV12-4 and TRBJ1-5; D call uncertain. Trimming took 6 bases from V and 6 from J, leaving 15 bases between them. This CDR3 comprises 14 residues. CDR3 bases: TGTGCCAGCAGCCCGGCGTTCGGGGTTCAGCCCCAGCATTTT. Translated, it gives CASSPAFGVQPQHF.

This clonotype was seen ten or more times. The V call is TRBV19, the J call TRBJ2-7, with unresolved D. Trimming shortened V by 5 bases and J by 5 bases, and 10 bases separated the two germline ends. Germline loops: CDR1 LNHDA, CDR2 SQIVND (reference sequence). The CDR3 length is 12 residues. The CDR3 bases are TGTGCCAGTAGTCCCGGGTCCCACGAGCAGTACTTC. Protein product: CASSPGSHEQYF.

The chain links TRBV28 to TRBJ2-5, with 7 bases matching TRBD1. The CDR3 extends over 14 amino acids. Trimming cost V 3 bases and J 3 bases; bases outside gene matches: 4. CDR1 MDHEN and CDR2 SYDVKM come from the germline V gene. In DNA, the CDR3 is TGTGCCAGCAGTTTGACAGGGCATGAAGAGACCCAGTACTTC. This encodes CASSLTGHEETQYF.

This clonotype was counted ten times or more. The chain combines TRBV6-6 with TRBJ2-1; D not certain. Trimming took 3 bases from V and 9 from J, leaving 6 bases between them. Per the germline V gene, CDR1 is MNHNY and CDR2 is SVGAGI (reference sequence). The CDR3 covers 11 residues. CDR3 sequence: CASSYWVEQFF. The CDR3 DNA reads TGTGCCAGCAGTTATTGGGTTGAGCAGTTCTTC.

This clonotype has at least ten counts. The chain links TRBV27 to TRBJ2-1, with a tentative D call TRBD2 (5 bases). The V end was cut by 7 bases, the J end by 0 bases, with 10 bases between. This CDR3 is built from 14 residues. Germline CDR1 and CDR2: MNHEY and SMNVEV (reference sequence). The DNA for the CDR3 is TGTGCCAGCAACCCTACTAGCTCCTACAATGAGCAGTTCTTC. Encoded protein: CASNPTSSYNEQFF.

The chain is built from TRBV7-2 and TRBJ1-2; 7 bases match TRBD1. CDR3 length: 13 residues. CDR1 is SGHTA, CDR2 FQGNSA, per germline. Unmatched junction bases numbered 2, after V lost 4 bases and J lost 3 bases. The CDR3 loop reads CASSYTGDYGYTF. CDR3 sequence (DNA): TGTGCCAGCAGCTACACAGGGGACTATGGCTACACCTTC.

This clonotype was seen a few times. The chain has TRBV29-1 and TRBJ2-7; TRBD2 might be the D (5 bases). The CDR3 loop spans 12 amino acids. Germline V lookup: CDR1 SQVTM, CDR2 ANQGSEA. The V end lost 7 bases, the J end lost 2 bases, and 12 bases lay between the germline ends. The CDR3, as DNA: TGCAGCGGAGGGCTAACTACCTACGAGCAGTACTTC. Its translation: CSGGLTTYEQYF.

This clonotype was counted at least ten times. The chain has TRBV7-9 and TRBJ1-2; 8 bases map to TRBD1. J lost 6 bases, V lost 5 bases, and 5 bases had no gene match. This CDR3 contains 13 residues. The V gene's germline CDR1 is SEHNR and CDR2 FQNEAQ (reference sequence). CDR3 sequence reads: CASSETGENGYTF. The CDR3 nucleotides are TGTGCCAGCAGCGAGACAGGGGAGAATGGCTACACCTTC.

This clonotype was counted ten times or more. One end of the junction is discordant with germline, which a read error may explain. The CDR3 protein is CAFRGGTGEQYF. The CDR3 nucleotides read TGTGCCTTCAGAGGGGGAACGGGCGAGCAGTACTTC. V gene TRBV10-3 combines with J gene TRBJ2-7; maybe TRBD1 (6 bases). The CDR3 is 12 residues long. Germline V gives CDR1 ENHRY, CDR2 SYGVKD.

This clonotype was recorded at least ten times. V gene TRBV7-2 combines with J gene TRBJ2-7; D gene uncertain. Germline-derived CDR1 and CDR2 are SGHTA and FQGNSA. This CDR3 comprises 14 residues. V was clipped by 1 base and J by 1 base, with 8 bases between them. The CDR3 region has the DNA TGTGCCAGCAGCTTAGTTGCCGGGTCCTACGAGCAGTACTTC. Translating gives CASSLVAGSYEQYF.